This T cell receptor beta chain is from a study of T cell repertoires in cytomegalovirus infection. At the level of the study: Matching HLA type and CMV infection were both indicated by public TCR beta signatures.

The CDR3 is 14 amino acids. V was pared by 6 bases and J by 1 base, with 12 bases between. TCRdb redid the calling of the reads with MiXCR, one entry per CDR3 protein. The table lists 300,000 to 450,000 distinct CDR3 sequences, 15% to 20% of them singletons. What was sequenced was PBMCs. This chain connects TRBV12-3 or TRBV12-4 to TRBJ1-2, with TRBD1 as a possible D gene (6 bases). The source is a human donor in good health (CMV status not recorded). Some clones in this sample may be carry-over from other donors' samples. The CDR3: CASRQGIGNYGYTF. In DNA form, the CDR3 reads TGTGCCAGCAGACAGGGTATCGGTAACTATGGCTACACCTTC.